This TCR beta chain was recovered during a study of technical replicates of blood from a few donors. The protocol was immunoSEQ multiplex PCR, while the TCRdb copy is restricted to in-frame clones and leaves out a portion. The profile shows tens of thousands of clones, over 85% of them singletons. V was shortened by 0 bases and J by 0 bases, with 6 bases between the two germline ends. The CDR3 totals 15 residues. Germline CDR1 and CDR2: LGHNA and YSLEER. Sequencing was carried out using T cells isolated from PBMCs. The rearrangement links TRBV4-3 to TRBJ1-5; D not resolved. The receptor's source is a human donor in good health. The CDR3 DNA follows: TGCGCCAGCAGCCAAGACCGTTATAGCAATCAGCCCCAGCATTTT. Its protein is CASSQDRYSNQPQHF.